Below are 31 T cell receptor beta chains sequenced from a single sample in a study of shared clonotypes between healthy human individuals. Terminally differentiated effector memory CD45RA+ cells were excluded from the naive CD8 cells, which were CD45RO-negative and positively selected for CCR7. Generated by immunoSEQ multiplex PCR, the TCRdb table keeps only in-frame clones and is missing some. The table shows fewer than 800,000 clones, with 92% occurring only once. Material: naive CD8+ T cells sorted from blood. These receptors all stem from a man aged 30 to 39 in good health.

The chain uses TRBV6-1 and TRBJ1-4, with a possible D match to TRBD1 (5 bases). V was cut by 3 bases and J by 7 bases, with 15 bases left in between. CDR3 length: 15 amino acids. Germline V lookup: CDR1 MNHNS, CDR2 SASEGT. CDR3 loop: CASSDGAEVSEKLFF. CDR3 sequence (DNA): TGTGCCAGCAGTGACGGGGCGGAAGTGAGTGAAAAACTGTTTTTT.

The rearrangement joins TRBV4-1 to TRBJ2-3; maybe TRBD2 (5 bases). This CDR3 spans 17 amino acids. V dropped 4 bases and J dropped 4 bases, with 21 bases sitting between them. From germline, CDR1 is MGHRA and CDR2 YSYEKL. CDR3 DNA: TGCGCCAGCAGCCTATCCCCCCTTATGGGCGGGCCAGATACGCAGTATTTT. This codes for CASSLSPLMGGPDTQYF.

This chain links TRBV11-2 with TRBJ2-1, with 8 bases identical to TRBD2. The CDR3 has 17 amino acids. J lost 5 bases, V lost 3 bases, and 12 bases had no gene match. CDR1 is SGHAT, CDR2 FQNNGV, per germline. The CDR3: CASSLGVGLGTNNEQFF. The CDR3 region has the DNA TGTGCCAGCAGCTTGGGGGTGGGACTAGGAACGAACAATGAGCAGTTCTTC.

Note on this clone: The sample holds other DNA sequences that translate to the same CDR3. The chain uses TRBV5-8 and TRBJ2-2, with TRBD1 identical over 7 bases. The CDR3 is 15 amino acids. Germline loops: CDR1 SGHTS, CDR2 YDEGEE. Trimming removed 4 bases from V and 1 base from J; junction bases left unmatched: 4. The CDR3 loop is CASSPGTVNTGELFF. The CDR3 DNA reads TGTGCCAGCAGCCCCGGGACAGTGAACACCGGGGAGCTGTTTTTT.

The chain carries TRBV5-5 and TRBJ2-7, with D perhaps TRBD1 (6 bases). The CDR3 runs 14 residues. Germline values: CDR1 SGHKS, CDR2 YYEKEE (reference sequence). The V and J ends lost 4 bases and 2 bases respectively, with 13 bases between them. CDR3 amino acids: CASSGQPKPYEQYF. For the CDR3, the DNA is TGTGCCAGCAGCGGACAGCCCAAACCCTACGAGCAGTACTTC.

J is TRBJ2-7 and V is TRBV4-1, with D perhaps being TRBD1 or TRBD2 (5 bases each). V was cut by 0 bases and J by 2 bases, with 23 bases left in between. Germline V lookup: CDR1 MGHRA, CDR2 YSYEKL. The CDR3 sequence is 19 residues long. This chain's CDR3 is CASSQEGVPPRALAYEQYF. The CDR3 DNA is TGCGCCAGCAGCCAAGAGGGGGTTCCCCCGCGCGCTCTTGCCTACGAGCAGTACTTC.

The chain carries TRBV4-3 and TRBJ2-1; D remains ambiguous. Germline-derived CDR1 and CDR2 are LGHNA and YSLEER. V gave up 3 bases and J gave up 8 bases, with 14 bases separating them. The CDR3 runs to 14 residues. The CDR3 loop is CASSHLRTGDEQFF. As DNA, the CDR3 is TGCGCCAGCAGCCATCTGCGGACCGGCGATGAGCAGTTCTTC.

The chain combines TRBV27 with TRBJ2-7, with D possibly matching TRBD1 (6 bases). Trimming took off 6 bases at V and 4 bases at J, with 19 bases between the two ends. The CDR3 extends over 15 amino acids. Germline V gene sequence: CDR1 MNHEY, CDR2 SMNVEV (reference sequence). CDR3: CASSTTGSSGYEQYF. The CDR3 DNA is TGTGCCAGCAGCACCACAGGGTCCTCTGGTTACGAGCAGTACTTC.

The genes are TRBV4-3 and TRBJ2-7; perhaps TRBD2 as D (5 bases). Trimming removed 1 base from V and 5 bases from J, with 15 bases in between. Germline-derived CDR1 and CDR2 are LGHNA and YSLEER. The CDR3 runs to 15 residues. CDR3 nucleotides: TGCGCCAGCAGCCAAGCTCGGGGTAGTTCCCACGAGCAGTACTTC. It specifies CASSQARGSSHEQYF.

This chain connects TRBV13 to TRBJ1-4; 12 bases map to TRBD1. Germline trimming cut 1 base from V and 11 bases from J; bases unmatched to any gene: 8. The CDR3 is 16 amino acids. The germline V gene has CDR1 PRHDT and CDR2 FYEKMQ (reference sequence). The CDR3 DNA reads TGTGCCAGCAGCTTAGTTGGGACAGGGGGCGAAAAGAAACTGTTTTTT. Protein sequence: CASSLVGTGGEKKLFF.

The CDR3 nucleotides are TGTGCCACCAGCAGAGATCAGACGGGAGGGGGGTACACGACGGATACGCAGTATTTT. This gives the protein CATSRDQTGGGYTTDTQYF. The rearrangement joins TRBV15 to TRBJ2-3; 8 bases match TRBD2. The ends lost 0 bases at V and 6 bases at J; junction bases unmatched: 17. Germline-derived CDR1 and CDR2 are LNHNV and YYDKDF (reference sequence). The CDR3 totals 19 residues.

The chain employs TRBV11-2 and TRBJ2-3; TRBD1 aligns across 9 bases. V lost 2 bases and J lost 5; bases outside the gene matches: 14. The CDR3 is made up of 18 amino acids. CDR1 and CDR2 from the germline V gene are SGHAT and FQNNGV. CDR3 region: CASSLSFPPPDRGDTQYF. The DNA for the CDR3 is TGTGCCAGCAGCTTAAGTTTTCCCCCCCCGGACAGGGGAGATACGCAGTATTTT.

The DNA for the CDR3 is TGCAGCGTTGAAGACGGGGGCGCGAACACCGGGGAGCTGTTTTTT. Translation gives CSVEDGGANTGELFF. The chain is built from TRBV29-1 and TRBJ2-2; D may be TRBD1 or TRBD2 (6 bases each). V lost 0 bases to trimming and J lost 0 bases, with 8 bases between them. This CDR3 spans 15 amino acids. Germline V gives CDR1 SQVTM, CDR2 ANQGSEA.

V usage is TRBV28 and J usage is TRBJ2-7; D unclear. This CDR3 comprises 12 residues. Germline V lookup: CDR1 MDHEN, CDR2 SYDVKM. Trimming removed 10 bases from V and 1 base from J, with 11 bases in between. CDR3 region: CATYGQSYEQYF. The CDR3 coding sequence is TGTGCCACATATGGGCAGTCCTACGAGCAGTACTTC.

This rearrangement joins TRBV19 to TRBJ2-7; 12 bases align to TRBD2. The CDR3 loop spans 16 amino acids. J gave up 3 bases and V 1 base, and 4 bases lay outside the gene matches. Germline V gives CDR1 LNHDA, CDR2 SQIVND (reference sequence). The CDR3 nucleotides are TGTGCCAGTAGTATAGGACTAGCGGGAGCAAACTACGAGCAGTACTTC. Translating gives CASSIGLAGANYEQYF.

This chain joins TRBV7-6 and TRBJ2-7; TRBD2 is a possible D gene (6 bases). Germline V CDR1 and CDR2: SGHVS, FNYEAQ. V lost 3 bases and J lost 5, with 14 bases in between. The CDR3 totals 14 residues. CDR3 protein: CASSLSSGSDEQYF. As DNA, the CDR3 is TGTGCCAGCAGCTTGTCGAGCGGGTCAGACGAGCAGTACTTC.

The chain combines TRBV4-2 with TRBJ2-1; no clear D gene. The CDR3 sequence is 15 residues long. V lost 1 base to trimming and J lost 8 bases, with 15 bases between them. Germline CDR1 LGHNA, CDR2 YNFKEQ. In nucleotides, the CDR3 is TGTGCCAGCAGCCAAGCGGGCGGAATAGTTGATGAGCAGTTCTTC. Its protein product is CASSQAGGIVDEQFF.

The chain combines TRBV6-5 with TRBJ2-3, with TRBD2 as a possible D gene (5 bases). The CDR3 contains 14 residues. CDR1 and CDR2 (germline): MNHEY, SVGAGI. V gave up 6 bases and J gave up 6 bases, with 16 bases separating them. Here the CDR3 DNA reads TGTGCCAGCAGAATTAGCGTGTATCTGGATACGCAGTATTTT. This encodes CASRISVYLDTQYF.

This chain uses TRBV29-1 with TRBJ1-2; D uncertain. The CDR3 length is 15 residues. Germline V lookup: CDR1 SQVTM, CDR2 ANQGSEA. The ends were cut back, 7 bases at V and 4 bases at J, with 22 bases in the middle. CDR3 amino acids: CSASTEKRDPYGYTF. The CDR3 DNA is TGCAGCGCTAGTACAGAGAAACGGGATCCCTATGGCTACACCTTC.

The chain uses TRBV6-1 and TRBJ2-7; D is unresolved. V lost 0 bases and J lost 2, with 11 bases in between. The germline gives CDR1 MNHNS, CDR2 SASEGT. This CDR3 has 15 residues. In DNA form, the CDR3 reads TGTGCCAGCAGTGAAGCCCTAGTTCCCACCTACGAGCAGTACTTC. This gives the protein CASSEALVPTYEQYF.

The J gene is TRBJ2-7, the V gene TRBV6-5; D might be TRBD2 (6 bases). The germline V gene has CDR1 MNHEY and CDR2 SVGAGI. Trimming removed 4 bases from V and 0 bases from J, with 13 bases in between. CDR3 size: 15 residues. The CDR3 sequence: CASSSPSVLSYEQYF. CDR3 DNA: TGTGCCAGCAGTTCCCCTAGCGTTCTCTCCTACGAGCAGTACTTC.

The chain combines TRBV9 with TRBJ1-5, with unresolved D. V was shortened by 4 bases and J by 1 base, with 9 bases between the two germline ends. CDR1 and CDR2 from the germline V gene are SGDLS and YYNGEE. This CDR3 region has 14 residues. The DNA of the CDR3 is TGTGCCAGCAGCCCCATCGGGAGCAATCAGCCCCAGCATTTT. As protein: CASSPIGSNQPQHF.

The V call is TRBV14, the J call TRBJ2-7, with unresolved D. The CDR3 contains 12 residues. CDR1 is SGHDN, CDR2 FVKESK, per germline. V lost 0 bases and J 7 bases, leaving 7 bases between the germline ends. The CDR3 nucleotides read TGTGCCAGCAGCCAAGATCTTGGAGAGCAGTACTTC. Protein sequence: CASSQDLGEQYF.

The chain links TRBV6-5 to TRBJ1-2, with D unclear. This CDR3 is built from 14 residues. V was trimmed by 2 bases and J by 2 bases, leaving 9 bases between them. Per the germline V gene, CDR1 is MNHEY and CDR2 is SVGAGI. CDR3 sequence reads: CASSYGVKNYGYTF. CDR3 sequence (DNA): TGTGCCAGCAGTTACGGGGTAAAGAACTATGGCTACACCTTC.

This chain links TRBV6-5 with TRBJ2-2; TRBD2 matches at 7 bases. The CDR3 has 15 amino acids. Germline V lookup: CDR1 MNHEY, CDR2 SVGAGI. Here the CDR3 DNA reads TGTGCTACAAACCCCGGACTAGCGAACACCGGGGAGCTGTTTTTT. Encoded protein: CATNPGLANTGELFF.

V usage is TRBV5-1 and J usage is TRBJ2-7; 13 bases agree with TRBD2. This CDR3 spans 15 amino acids. In germline, CDR1 is SGHRS, CDR2 YFSETQ. V trimming: 5 bases; J trimming: 3 bases; junction bases outside the gene matches: 5. This CDR3 reads CASSELAGGRYEQYF. CDR3 nucleotide sequence: TGCGCCAGCAGTGAACTAGCGGGAGGGCGCTACGAGCAGTACTTC.

V is TRBV9 and J is TRBJ2-7; D is tentatively TRBD1 or TRBD2 (5 bases each). The V end lost 0 bases, the J end lost 7 bases, and 14 bases lay between the germline ends. CDR1 is SGDLS, CDR2 YYNGEE, per germline. The CDR3 sequence is 14 residues long. CDR3 DNA sequence: TGTGCCAGCAGCGTAGGGGGGACGCCCGGAGAGCAGTACTTC. Translated: CASSVGGTPGEQYF.

This chain connects TRBV2 to TRBJ2-3; D is perhaps TRBD1 or TRBD2 (6 bases each). The ends were cut back, 6 bases at V and 9 bases at J, with 16 bases in the middle. The CDR3 sequence is 13 residues long. Germline CDR1 reads SNHLY; CDR2 reads FYNNEI. CDR3 sequence (DNA): TGTGCCAGCAGAGGGGGGAGAGGTCTAACGCAGTATTTT. It translates to CASRGGRGLTQYF.

V usage is TRBV15 and J usage is TRBJ2-1; 14 nucleotides align to TRBD2. This CDR3 spans 16 amino acids. Germline CDR1 reads LNHNV; CDR2 reads YYDKDF (reference sequence). V lost 0 bases, J lost 10 bases, and 5 bases stayed unmatched. For the CDR3, the DNA is TGTGCCACCAGCAGAGATCTGGGACTAGCGGGAGAAGAGCAGTTCTTC. Its protein is CATSRDLGLAGEEQFF. Variable domain in full (rest from reference TRBV15 and TRBJ2-1): DAMVIQNPRYQVTQFGKPVTLSCSQTLNHNVMYWYQQKSSQAPKLLFHYYDKDFNNEADTPDNFQSRRPNTSFCFLDIRSPGLGDTAMYLCATSRDLGLAGEEQFFGPGTRLTVL.

The chain uses TRBV7-9 and TRBJ2-4, with TRBD2 matching over 9 bases. The junction had 5 bases not matched to a gene; V was cut back by 1 base and J by 7 bases. This CDR3 is built from 15 residues. Germline loops: CDR1 SEHNR, CDR2 FQNEAQ (reference sequence). CDR3 loop: CASSLVAGGPNIQYF. DNA for the CDR3: TGTGCCAGCAGCTTAGTGGCGGGAGGGCCTAACATTCAGTACTTC.

V gene TRBV4-1 combines with J gene TRBJ2-1; D is possibly TRBD2 (6 bases). The CDR3 covers 15 residues. Germline assignment: CDR1 MGHRA and CDR2 YSYEKL. Trimming removed 4 bases from V and 4 bases from J, with 14 bases in between. The CDR3 loop reads CASSLHMGGYNEQFF. The CDR3 bases are TGCGCCAGCAGCCTTCACATGGGGGGTTACAATGAGCAGTTCTTC.